These T cell receptor beta chains were read from a single sample in a study of T cells after yellow fever vaccination. In TCRdb, the 5' RACE reads were re-called with MiXCR into one record per CDR3 protein. The profile covers 250,000 to 300,000 distinct CDR3 sequences, with 8.7% appearing a single time and approximately 3.3% taken by the ten largest. This material consisted of CD4+ T cells sorted from PBMCs, taken 5 days after the yellow fever booster vaccination. All receptors derive from a man between 18 and 35 years old who received the YFV17D yellow fever vaccine. Each CDR3 is given with its conserved first and last residue. The D gene is left open where the match is weak. The size field is filled for only some rows; it gives once, few, many or a size class.

CDR3 protein: CASSTPQGAAAFF
CDR3 DNA: TGCGCCAGCAGCACACCCCAGGGGGCCGCCGCTTTCTTT
D gene: TRBD1
clone size: .
V gene: TRBV5-1
J gene: TRBJ1-1

CDR3 protein: CSARENRRWAQETQYF
CDR3 DNA: TGCAGTGCTAGAGAAAACAGACGGTGGGCACAAGAGACCCAGTACTTC
D gene: .
clone size: few
V gene: TRBV20-1
J gene: TRBJ2-5

CDR3 protein: CSARDFGSGNTIYF
CDR3 DNA: TGCAGTGCTAGAGATTTCGGTTCCGGAAACACCATATATTTT
D gene: .
clone size: few
V gene: TRBV20-1
J gene: TRBJ1-3

CDR3 protein: CASSDSAGGIQGTDTQYF
CDR3 DNA: TGTGCCAGCAGTGACTCAGCGGGGGGCATTCAGGGCACAGATACGCAGTATTTT
D gene: TRBD2
clone size: .
V gene: TRBV6-4
J gene: TRBJ2-3

CDR3 protein: CASSPWGTLGVAEAFF
CDR3 DNA: TGTGCCAGCAGTCCCTGGGGGACTCTCGGTGTGGCTGAAGCTTTCTTT
D gene: .
clone size: few
V gene: TRBV28
J gene: TRBJ1-1

CDR3 protein: CSAEGRGRPQETQYF
CDR3 DNA: TGCAGTGCCGAGGGGCGGGGCCGACCCCAAGAGACCCAGTACTTC
D gene: .
clone size: few
V gene: TRBV20-1
J gene: TRBJ2-5

CDR3 protein: CASSQGAGAAFF
CDR3 DNA: TGCGCCAGCAGCCAAGGGGCAGGGGCAGCTTTCTTT
D gene: .
clone size: many
V gene: TRBV4-3
J gene: TRBJ1-1

CDR3 protein: CASSLAGGKETQYF
CDR3 DNA: TGCGCCAGCAGCTTGGCAGGGGGGAAAGAGACCCAGTACTTC
D gene: .
clone size: many
V gene: TRBV5-1
J gene: TRBJ2-5

CDR3 protein: CASSFLTYDNEQFF
CDR3 DNA: TGTGCCAGCAGTTTTCTTACATACGACAATGAGCAGTTCTTC
D gene: .
clone size: once
V gene: TRBV12-3/TRBV12-4
J gene: TRBJ2-1

CDR3 protein: CATRYSGANVLTF
CDR3 DNA: TGTGCCACCCGCTACTCTGGGGCCAACGTCCTGACTTTC
D gene: .
clone size: .
V gene: TRBV6-2/TRBV6-3
J gene: TRBJ2-6

CDR3 protein: CASSLGTSGGAKETQYF
CDR3 DNA: TGCGCCAGCAGCCTGGGGACTAGCGGGGGGGCCAAGGAGACCCAGTACTTC
D gene: TRBD2
clone size: few
V gene: TRBV5-1
J gene: TRBJ2-5

CDR3 protein: CASSPGSYSGNTIYF
CDR3 DNA: TGTGCCAGCAGCCCTGGATCTTACTCTGGAAACACCATATATTTT
D gene: .
clone size: few
V gene: TRBV7-2
J gene: TRBJ1-3

CDR3 protein: CASSENRGRGSYNEQFF
CDR3 DNA: TGTGCCAGCAGCGAGAACAGGGGGCGCGGATCCTACAATGAGCAGTTCTTC
D gene: TRBD1
clone size: few
V gene: TRBV5-6
J gene: TRBJ2-1

CDR3 protein: CASGTLSSYEQYF
CDR3 DNA: TGTGCCAGCGGAACTCTAAGCTCCTACGAGCAGTACTTC
D gene: .
clone size: many
V gene: TRBV7-6
J gene: TRBJ2-7

CDR3 protein: CSARRQGGGTEAFF
CDR3 DNA: TGCAGTGCTAGAAGACAGGGAGGTGGGACTGAAGCTTTCTTT
D gene: TRBD1
clone size: .
V gene: TRBV20-1
J gene: TRBJ1-1

CDR3 protein: CASSSLGGWVSGELFF
CDR3 DNA: TGTGCCAGCAGTTCCCTGGGGGGGTGGGTCTCCGGGGAGCTGTTTTTT
D gene: TRBD2
clone size: .
V gene: TRBV6-6
J gene: TRBJ2-2

CDR3 protein: CASSYAYRTGDEKLFF
CDR3 DNA: TGTGCCAGCAGTTACGCGTACCGGACAGGGGACGAAAAACTGTTTTTT
D gene: TRBD1
clone size: few
V gene: TRBV6-5
J gene: TRBJ1-4

CDR3 protein: CASNTQDEQYF
CDR3 DNA: TGCGCCAGCAACACCCAGGACGAGCAGTACTTC
D gene: .
clone size: few
V gene: TRBV10-2
J gene: TRBJ2-7

CDR3 protein: CASSPRGGLYNEQFF
CDR3 DNA: TGTGCCAGCTCACCACGGGGGGGGCTCTACAATGAGCAGTTCTTC
D gene: .
clone size: few
V gene: TRBV18
J gene: TRBJ2-1

CDR3 protein: CASSPAGRHSYNSPLHF
CDR3 DNA: TGCGCCAGCAGCCCCGCGGGCCGACACTCCTATAATTCACCCCTCCACTTT
D gene: .
clone size: .
V gene: TRBV5-1
J gene: TRBJ1-6

CDR3 protein: CASSWTGTGELFF
CDR3 DNA: TGTGCCAGCAGCTGGACAGGGACCGGGGAGCTGTTTTTT
D gene: TRBD1
clone size: few
V gene: TRBV12-3/TRBV12-4
J gene: TRBJ2-2

CDR3 protein: CASSAILAGGKTQYF
CDR3 DNA: TGTGCCAGCAGTGCAATACTAGCGGGGGGGAAGACCCAGTACTTC
D gene: TRBD2
clone size: few
V gene: TRBV2
J gene: TRBJ2-5

CDR3 protein: CASSLAGDGHYGYTF
CDR3 DNA: TGTGCCAGCAGCTTAGCTGGAGACGGCCACTATGGCTACACCTTC
D gene: .
clone size: .
V gene: TRBV7-9
J gene: TRBJ1-2

CDR3 protein: CASSPQGVEAFF
CDR3 DNA: TGTGCCAGCAGTCCCCAGGGGGTTGAAGCTTTCTTT
D gene: TRBD1
clone size: .
V gene: TRBV6-6
J gene: TRBJ1-1

CDR3 protein: CSAGDSPYGYTF
CDR3 DNA: TGCAGTGCTGGCGACAGCCCTTATGGCTACACCTTC
D gene: .
clone size: .
V gene: TRBV20-1
J gene: TRBJ1-2

CDR3 protein: CASSQGFLQGPLYEQYF
CDR3 DNA: TGTGCCAGCAGCCAAGGGTTCTTACAGGGACCCCTCTACGAGCAGTACTTC
D gene: .
clone size: few
V gene: TRBV4-2
J gene: TRBJ2-7

CDR3 protein: CSTLGTTSDTDTQYF
CDR3 DNA: TGCAGTACACTAGGGACAACGTCTGACACGGATACGCAGTATTTT
D gene: .
clone size: few
V gene: TRBV20-1
J gene: TRBJ2-3

CDR3 protein: CASSERVKGYEQYF
CDR3 DNA: TGCGCCAGCAGCGAGAGAGTCAAAGGCTACGAGCAGTACTTC
D gene: .
clone size: few
V gene: TRBV5-1
J gene: TRBJ2-7

CDR3 protein: CASSFFEGGHNEQFF
CDR3 DNA: TGTGCCAGCAGCTTTTTTGAGGGGGGGCACAATGAGCAGTTCTTC
D gene: .
clone size: .
V gene: TRBV5-5
J gene: TRBJ2-1

CDR3 protein: CATRKETQYF
CDR3 DNA: TGTGCCACCCGAAAGGAGACCCAGTACTTC
D gene: .
clone size: .
V gene: TRBV6-1
J gene: TRBJ2-5

CDR3 protein: CSARSGYNEQFF
CDR3 DNA: TGCAGTGCTAGATCCGGCTACAATGAGCAGTTCTTC
D gene: .
clone size: few
V gene: TRBV20-1
J gene: TRBJ2-1

CDR3 protein: CSASWQIDTEAFF
CDR3 DNA: TGCAGTGCTAGTTGGCAGATTGACACTGAAGCTTTCTTT
D gene: .
clone size: .
V gene: TRBV20-1
J gene: TRBJ1-1

CDR3 protein: CASSYRRGGLTDTQYF
CDR3 DNA: TGTGCCAGCAGTTACCGCCGGGGGGGCCTCACAGATACGCAGTATTTT
D gene: TRBD2
clone size: many
V gene: TRBV12-3/TRBV12-4
J gene: TRBJ2-3

CDR3 protein: CASSLGPKQFF
CDR3 DNA: TGTGCCAGCAGCTTAGGCCCTAAGCAGTTCTTC
D gene: .
clone size: few
V gene: TRBV11-1
J gene: TRBJ2-1

CDR3 protein: CASSSYGDTEAFF
CDR3 DNA: TGTGCCAGCAGCTCTTATGGGGACACTGAAGCTTTCTTT
D gene: .
clone size: few
V gene: TRBV7-9
J gene: TRBJ1-1

CDR3 protein: CASSQPWGGLAQYF
CDR3 DNA: TGTGCCAGCAGCCAGCCGTGGGGGGGGTTGGCCCAGTACTTC
D gene: TRBD2
clone size: .
V gene: TRBV7-2
J gene: TRBJ2-5

CDR3 protein: CASSQRTGPHTDTQYF
CDR3 DNA: TGTGCCAGCAGCCAACGGACAGGGCCTCACACAGATACGCAGTATTTT
D gene: TRBD1
clone size: .
V gene: TRBV7-9
J gene: TRBJ2-3

CDR3 protein: CASSYFDSSVQYF
CDR3 DNA: TGTGCCAGCAGTTACTTTGACAGCAGCGTCCAGTACTTC
D gene: .
clone size: .
V gene: TRBV6-2/TRBV6-3
J gene: TRBJ2-5

CDR3 protein: CASSVGVGTDTQYF
CDR3 DNA: TGTGCCAGCAGCGTAGGAGTGGGCACAGATACGCAGTATTTT
D gene: .
clone size: many
V gene: TRBV9
J gene: TRBJ2-3

CDR3 protein: CASSFRGVDTEAFF
CDR3 DNA: TGCGCCAGCAGCTTCAGGGGGGTGGACACTGAAGCTTTCTTT
D gene: TRBD1
clone size: few
V gene: TRBV5-1
J gene: TRBJ1-1

CDR3 protein: CASSFRSGGGKEQYF
CDR3 DNA: TGTGCCAGCAGTTTCCGGAGTGGAGGAGGTAAAGAGCAGTACTTC
D gene: .
clone size: .
V gene: TRBV6-5
J gene: TRBJ2-7

CDR3 protein: CASSLRGGDTETQYF
CDR3 DNA: TGTGCCAGCAGCCTACGGGGAGGGGACACGGAGACCCAGTACTTC
D gene: .
clone size: .
V gene: TRBV5-4
J gene: TRBJ2-5

CDR3 protein: CAWTLRGGDSPLHF
CDR3 DNA: TGTGCCTGGACCCTGAGAGGGGGCGATTCACCCCTCCACTTT
D gene: TRBD1
clone size: few
V gene: TRBV30
J gene: TRBJ1-6

CDR3 protein: CSARGGNTEAFF
CDR3 DNA: TGCAGTGCTAGAGGTGGGAACACTGAAGCTTTCTTT
D gene: .
clone size: .
V gene: TRBV20-1
J gene: TRBJ1-1

CDR3 protein: CASSWRRQGSGTEAFF
CDR3 DNA: TGTGCCAGCAGCTGGAGACGGCAGGGGTCGGGAACTGAAGCTTTCTTT
D gene: .
clone size: few
V gene: TRBV7-2
J gene: TRBJ1-1

CDR3 protein: CASSYSSPGLAGLEQYF
CDR3 DNA: TGTGCCAGCAGTTACTCGAGTCCGGGACTAGCGGGGCTCGAGCAGTACTTC
D gene: TRBD2
clone size: few
V gene: TRBV6-5
J gene: TRBJ2-7

CDR3 protein: CASSMGWDQPQHF
CDR3 DNA: TGTGCCAGCAGCATGGGCTGGGACCAGCCCCAGCATTTT
D gene: .
clone size: many
V gene: TRBV7-3
J gene: TRBJ1-5

CDR3 protein: CASSFQVGTDTQYF
CDR3 DNA: TGTGCCAGCAGCTTTCAGGTGGGCACAGATACGCAGTATTTT
D gene: .
clone size: few
V gene: TRBV7-2
J gene: TRBJ2-3

CDR3 protein: CASSLAGPTDTQYF
CDR3 DNA: TGTGCCAGCAGCTTAGCCGGTCCCACAGATACGCAGTATTTT
D gene: .
clone size: .
V gene: TRBV7-2
J gene: TRBJ2-3

CDR3 protein: CASSPRGGGDTEAFF
CDR3 DNA: TGTGCCAGCAGCCCCAGGGGGGGAGGAGACACTGAAGCTTTCTTT
D gene: TRBD1
clone size: .
V gene: TRBV7-9
J gene: TRBJ1-1

CDR3 protein: CASSASVETQYF
CDR3 DNA: TGTGCCAGCAGCGCTTCTGTCGAGACCCAGTACTTC
D gene: .
clone size: .
V gene: TRBV6-2/TRBV6-3
J gene: TRBJ2-5

CDR3 protein: CASRSGGHEQYF
CDR3 DNA: TGTGCCAGCAGGTCAGGGGGCCACGAGCAGTACTTC
D gene: TRBD1
clone size: .
V gene: TRBV2
J gene: TRBJ2-7

CDR3 protein: CASSFDYEQYF
CDR3 DNA: TGTGCCAGCAGCTTCGACTACGAGCAGTACTTC
D gene: .
clone size: few
V gene: TRBV7-9
J gene: TRBJ2-7